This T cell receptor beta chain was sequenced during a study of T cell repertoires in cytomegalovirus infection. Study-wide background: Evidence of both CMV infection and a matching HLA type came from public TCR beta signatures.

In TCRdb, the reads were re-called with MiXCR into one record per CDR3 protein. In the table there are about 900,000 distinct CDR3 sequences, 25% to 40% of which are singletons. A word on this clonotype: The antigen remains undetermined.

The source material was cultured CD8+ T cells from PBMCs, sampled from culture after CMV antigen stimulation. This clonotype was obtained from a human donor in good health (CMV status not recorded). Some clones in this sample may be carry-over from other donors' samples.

The CDR3 coding sequence is TGTGCCAGTAGAACCGGGACTAGCGGAAACAATGAGCAGTTCTTC. Its translation is CASRTGTSGNNEQFF. The V gene is TRBV19, the J gene TRBJ2-1, with 11 bases aligning to TRBD2. Germline V gene data show CDR1 as LNHDA and CDR2 as SQIVND (reference sequence). CDR3 length: 15 amino acids. The J segment lost 5 bases and the V segment lost 6 bases, leaving 6 bases of the junction unmatched.